The 19 T cell receptor beta chains listed next were all sequenced from one sample in a study of cytomegalovirus exposure and HLA in healthy donors. The PCR ran on 60 Vbeta and 13 Jbeta primers. TCRdb's table, derived via immunoSEQ multiplex PCR, lists solely in-frame clones and lacks some. The top ten hold around an eighth of the sample, which has 100,000 to 120,000 clones, 76% seen once. Specimen: PBMCs. The receptors shown here come from a man aged 30 to 45 in good health and CMV-seropositive.

V gene TRBV9 combines with J gene TRBJ2-1; the match to TRBD2 covers 8 bases. Germline V gives CDR1 SGDLS, CDR2 YYNGEE. V shed 4 bases, J shed 3 bases, and the junction held 9 bases outside the gene matches. The CDR3 loop spans 16 amino acids. CDR3 residues: CASSPHGGGNYNEQFF. The CDR3 coding sequence is TGTGCCAGCAGCCCCCACGGGGGGGGTAACTACAATGAGCAGTTCTTC. Full variable domain (remainder filled in from reference TRBV9 and TRBJ2-1): DSGVTQTPKHLITATGQRVTLRCSPRSGDLSVYWYQQSLDQGLQFLIQYYNGEERAKGNILERFSAQQFPDLHSELNLSSLELGDSALYFCASSPHGGGNYNEQFFGPGTRLTVL.

This chain joins TRBV13 and TRBJ2-3; 8 positions match TRBD2. Germline loops: CDR1 PRHDT, CDR2 FYEKMQ (reference sequence). The CDR3 consists of 16 residues. After removal of 2 bases from V and 4 bases from J, the junction contained 8 bases not matched to a gene. CDR3 DNA sequence: TGTGCCAGCAGCTTACGGGGGGGCCAGAGGTCAGATACGCAGTATTTT. This translates into CASSLRGGQRSDTQYF. The entire variable domain, with the rest obtained from reference TRBV13 and TRBJ2-3, is as follows: AAGVIQSPRHLIKEKRETATLKCYPIPRHDTVYWYQQGPGQDPQFLISFYEKMQSDKGSIPDRFSAQQFSDYHSELNMSSLELGDSALYFCASSLRGGQRSDTQYFGPGTRLTVL.

CDR3 nucleotides: TGTGCCAGCAGCCTACAGGTCTCTGGAAACACCATATATTTT. It is translated as CASSLQVSGNTIYF. The chain recombines TRBV7-9 with TRBJ1-3, with D possibly being TRBD1 (5 bases). The V end lost 5 bases, the J end lost 0 bases, and 8 bases lay between the germline ends. Germline-derived CDR1 and CDR2 are SEHNR and FQNEAQ (reference sequence). The CDR3 loop spans 14 amino acids.

This chain connects TRBV30 to TRBJ1-2; the D is unclear. Deletions cut 0 bases from V and 4 bases from J, with 12 bases between. The CDR3 is 14 residues long. Germline-derived CDR1 and CDR2 are GTSNPN and SVGIG (reference sequence). The CDR3 bases are TGTGCCTGGAGTGTGAGGGTTATCCCCTATGGCTACACCTTC. It encodes CAWSVRVIPYGYTF.

The chain employs TRBV27 and TRBJ1-1, with 7 bases fitting TRBD1. Germline V CDR1 and CDR2: MNHEY, SMNVEV (reference sequence). J gave up 11 bases and V 6 bases, and 12 bases lay outside the gene matches. This CDR3 comprises 13 residues. This CDR3 reads CASSRDRGSVAFF. The CDR3 region has the DNA TGTGCCAGCAGCCGGGACAGAGGCTCGGTGGCTTTCTTT.

This chain links TRBV18 with TRBJ1-5; possible D gene TRBD1, 6 bases. This CDR3 has 15 residues. Germline CDR1 and CDR2: KGHSH and LQKENI. V lost 3 bases and J 6 bases, leaving 15 bases between the germline ends. The CDR3 region is CASSPNREGSQPQHF. Written as DNA, the CDR3 is TGTGCCAGCTCACCCAACAGGGAGGGGAGTCAGCCCCAGCATTTT. The full variable domain, rest sourced from reference TRBV18 and TRBJ1-5, is NAGVMQNPRHLVRRRGQEARLRCSPMKGHSHVYWYRQLPEEGLKFMVYLQKENIIDESGMPKERFSAEFPKEGPSILRIQQVVRGDSAAYFCASSPNREGSQPQHFGDGTRLSIL.

This sequence joins TRBV9 and TRBJ2-6; TRBD1 is a possible D gene (8 bases). Germline V gene sequence: CDR1 SGDLS, CDR2 YYNGEE. The CDR3 covers 17 residues. V lost 7 bases and J 1 base, leaving 18 bases between the germline ends. The CDR3 sequence: CASGKQGGLSGANVLTF. CDR3 bases: TGTGCCAGCGGAAAACAGGGGGGGCTTTCTGGGGCCAACGTCCTGACTTTC.

This chain links TRBV10-2 with TRBJ1-1; 9 bases fit TRBD1. There are 14 residues in the CDR3. After removal of 2 bases from V and 7 bases from J, the junction contained 5 bases not matched to a gene. Germline loops: CDR1 WSHSY, CDR2 SAAADI. CDR3 loop: CASSEPGQGGEAFF. Here the CDR3 DNA reads TGCGCCAGCAGTGAGCCGGGACAGGGAGGTGAAGCTTTCTTT.

This rearrangement joins TRBV7-8 to TRBJ2-7, with D possibly TRBD2 on 6 matching bases. The ends were cut back, 2 bases at V and 3 bases at J, with 11 bases in the middle. The length of the CDR3 is 14 residues. CDR1 is SGHVS and CDR2 is FQNEAQ in the germline V gene. CDR3: CASSLYASDYEQYF. CDR3 sequence (DNA): TGTGCCAGCAGCTTATATGCTAGCGACTACGAGCAGTACTTC.

The chain carries TRBV2 and TRBJ2-1, with a possible D match to TRBD1 (8 bases). The germline V gene encodes CDR1 SNHLY and CDR2 FYNNEI. CDR3 length: 15 residues. Deletions cut 6 bases from V and 5 bases from J, with 17 bases between. The CDR3 DNA follows: TGTGCCAGCAGACGGACAGGGAGGGAGAACAATGAGCAGTTCTTC. It is translated as CASRRTGRENNEQFF.

This sequence joins TRBV28 and TRBJ2-5, with 8 bases fitting TRBD1. The end of the DNA is better explained by TRBJ2-7, so the J call may be wrong. The CDR3 is 13 amino acids. Germline CDR1 reads MDHEN; CDR2 reads SYDVKM. The CDR3 nucleotides are TGTGCCAGCAGCTTTGACAGGGGCTACGAGCAGTACTTC. Protein sequence: CASSFDRGYEQYF.

V usage is TRBV28 and J usage is TRBJ2-5, with D possibly matching TRBD2 (5 bases). The J call may be wrong; the DNA end is better matched by TRBJ2-7. The CDR3 is 15 residues long. Germline loops: CDR1 MDHEN, CDR2 SYDVKM. CDR3 DNA sequence: TGTGCCAGCAGTTTAGGGTTCAGTTCGGGGTACGAGCAGTACTTC. Protein product: CASSLGFSSGYEQYF.

J is TRBJ2-1 and V is TRBV7-2; possible D gene TRBD2, 6 bases. CDR3 size: 15 residues. The V gene's germline CDR1 is SGHTA and CDR2 FQGNSA. Trimming pared 4 bases from V and 10 bases from J, leaving 20 bases between. CDR3 in DNA: TGTGCCAGCAGCTCCTTTCCGGGACTCTCCTCGGAGCAGTTCTTC. Translation: CASSSFPGLSSEQFF.

CDR3 nucleotide sequence: TGTGCCAGCAGCCCCACCCCCGACTGGAATCAGCCCCAGCATTTT. Translation gives CASSPTPDWNQPQHF. The J gene is TRBJ1-5, the V gene TRBV28; no firm D call. V lost 6 bases to trimming and J lost 4 bases, with 16 bases between them. The CDR3 is 15 amino acids. Germline-derived CDR1 and CDR2 are MDHEN and SYDVKM. Filled out from reference TRBV28 and TRBJ1-5, the complete variable domain reads DVKVTQSSRYLVKRTGEKVFLECVQDMDHENMFWYRQDPGLGLRLIYFSYDVKMKEKGDIPEGYSVSREKKERFSLILESASTNQTSMYLCASSPTPDWNQPQHFGDGTRLSIL.

V gene TRBV11-2 combines with J gene TRBJ2-7; TRBD1 matches 8 bases. CDR1 is SGHAT and CDR2 is FQNNGV in the germline V gene. The V segment lost 1 base and the J segment 1 base; nucleotides outside the gene matches: 3. The CDR3 extends over 15 amino acids. CDR3 bases: TGTGCCAGCAGCTTAGGGGACAGGCCTTCCTACGAGCAGTACTTC. This translates into CASSLGDRPSYEQYF.

This rearrangement joins TRBV4-1 to TRBJ2-3; 9 positions match TRBD2. This CDR3 has 18 amino acids. Germline V gene lookup returns CDR1 MGHRA and CDR2 YSYEKL. V lost 1 base, J lost 4 bases, and 12 bases stayed unmatched. CDR3 sequence reads: CASSQGGGGAGWADTQYF. For the CDR3, the DNA is TGCGCCAGCAGCCAAGGGGGCGGGGGGGCCGGTTGGGCAGATACGCAGTATTTT.

The chain links TRBV4-1 to TRBJ2-5; unclear D gene. The germline gives CDR1 MGHRA, CDR2 YSYEKL. The CDR3 is made up of 13 amino acids. V was trimmed by 0 bases and J by 2 bases, leaving 4 bases between them. The CDR3 DNA is TGCGCCAGCAGCCAAGAACAGCAAGAGACCCAGTACTTC. Its translation is CASSQEQQETQYF.

V and J are TRBV5-6 and TRBJ1-1, with 8 bases aligning to TRBD1. CDR3 length equals 14 residues. From germline, CDR1 is SGHDT and CDR2 YYEEEE. V was pared by 4 bases and J by 6 bases, with 8 bases of the junction left unmatched. The CDR3 DNA follows: TGTGCCAGCAGCGACTTGGGGACAGGCGCTGAAGCTTTCTTT. The encoded protein is CASSDLGTGAEAFF.

The gene calls are TRBV5-1 and TRBJ2-7; a weak D match, TRBD2 (6 bases). The germline CDR1 and CDR2 sequences are SGHRS and YFSETQ. This CDR3 comprises 14 residues. Trimming removed 2 bases from V and 2 bases from J, with 11 bases in between. The CDR3 loop reads CASSFGGTAYEQYF. The CDR3 DNA follows: TGCGCCAGCAGCTTTGGGGGGACCGCCTACGAGCAGTACTTC.